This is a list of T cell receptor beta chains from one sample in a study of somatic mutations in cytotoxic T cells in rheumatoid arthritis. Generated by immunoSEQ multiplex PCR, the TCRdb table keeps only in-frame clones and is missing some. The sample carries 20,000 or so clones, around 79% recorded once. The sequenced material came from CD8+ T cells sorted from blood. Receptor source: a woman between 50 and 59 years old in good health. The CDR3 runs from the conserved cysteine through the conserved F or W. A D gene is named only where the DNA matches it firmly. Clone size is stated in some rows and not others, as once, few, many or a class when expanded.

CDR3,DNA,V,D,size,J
CASSLSPHYEQYF,TGTGCCAGCAGTTTATCCCCCCATTACGAGCAGTACTTC,TRBV27,NA,NA,TRBJ2-7
CASSLGDTTDTQYF,TGCGCCAGCAGCTTGGGGGACACCACAGATACGCAGTATTTT,TRBV5-1,NA,NA,TRBJ2-3
CASSLDAGGYNEQFF,TGTGCCAGCAGCTTGGATGCGGGAGGGTACAATGAGCAGTTCTTC,TRBV5-4,TRBD2,NA,TRBJ2-1
CASSDKREGGYNEQFF,TGTGCCAGCAGCGACAAGCGGGAGGGCGGGTACAATGAGCAGTTCTTC,TRBV9,TRBD2,NA,TRBJ2-1
CASSPRAHPDYGYTF,TGTGCCAGCTCACCACGGGCCCACCCGGACTATGGCTACACCTTC,TRBV18,NA,NA,TRBJ1-2
CASNHKGVVGMNTEAFF,TGCGCCAGCAACCACAAGGGGGTCGTCGGCATGAACACTGAAGCTTTCTTT,TRBV5-1,NA,NA,TRBJ1-1
CASSPSAGGDGYTF,TGCGCCAGCAGCCCCTCAGCAGGGGGTGATGGCTACACCTTC,TRBV4-1,TRBD1,NA,TRBJ1-2
CASSPEWTGGDQPQHF,TGTGCCAGCTCACCCGAATGGACAGGGGGAGATCAGCCCCAGCATTTT,TRBV18,TRBD1,NA,TRBJ1-5
CASSKESRDNEQFF,TGTGCCAGCAGCAAAGAGTCCAGGGACAATGAGCAGTTCTTC,TRBV21-1,NA,once,TRBJ2-1
CSVEGQGAGEQYF,TGCAGCGTTGAGGGCCAGGGGGCGGGGGAGCAGTACTTC,TRBV29-1,TRBD1,NA,TRBJ2-7
CASSPSSGTSYEQYF,TGTGCCAGCAGCCCCTCATCCGGGACTAGCTACGAGCAGTACTTC,TRBV7-3,TRBD2,few,TRBJ2-7
CASSLERGNTIYF,TGTGCCAGCAGCTTAGAGCGAGGAAACACCATATATTTT,TRBV7-6,NA,NA,TRBJ1-3
CASSSLGSGGQETQYF,TGTGCCAGCAGCTCCCTCGGTAGCGGGGGGCAAGAGACCCAGTACTTC,TRBV7-8,TRBD2,NA,TRBJ2-5
CASSTASSGSYEQYF,TGTGCCAGTAGTACAGCCTCTAGCGGTTCCTACGAGCAGTACTTC,TRBV19,TRBD2,NA,TRBJ2-7
CSASGGGGYTF,TGCAGTGCTAGCGGGGGAGGAGGCTACACCTTC,TRBV20-1,NA,NA,TRBJ1-2
CASSLERGTGGYNEQFF,TGTGCCAGCAGCTTAGAGAGGGGGACAGGAGGATACAATGAGCAGTTCTTC,TRBV7-3,TRBD1,NA,TRBJ2-1
CASSWAPSSYNSPLHF,TGTGCCAGCAGTTGGGCCCCGAGCTCCTATAATTCACCCCTCCACTTT,TRBV6-5,NA,once,TRBJ1-6
CASSHGGEQSYGYTF,TGCGCCAGCAGCCACGGGGGGGAACAATCCTATGGCTACACCTTC,TRBV4-1,NA,NA,TRBJ1-2
CASGDGQGQGGYTF,TGTGCCAGCGGGGACGGGCAGGGACAAGGTGGCTACACCTTC,TRBV11-2,NA,NA,TRBJ1-2
CASSQTGEVNEQFF,TGTGCCAGCAGTCAGACGGGCGAGGTCAATGAGCAGTTCTTC,TRBV6-1,NA,NA,TRBJ2-1
CASSQNFGDEQFF,TGTGCCAGCAGCCAAAATTTTGGGGATGAGCAGTTCTTC,TRBV4-2,NA,NA,TRBJ2-1
CASSVPLERGYEQYF,TGTGCCAGCAGCGTGCCTCTTGAGCGGGGATACGAGCAGTACTTC,TRBV9,TRBD2,NA,TRBJ2-7
CASSLVASGGSTDTQYF,TGTGCCAGCAGTTTAGTAGCTAGCGGGGGTAGCACAGATACGCAGTATTTT,TRBV28,TRBD2,NA,TRBJ2-3
CASSLTGGNTEAFF,TGTGCCAGCAGCTTAACGGGGGGGAACACTGAAGCTTTCTTT,TRBV7-3,NA,NA,TRBJ1-1
CASSYGVNSPLHF,TGTGCCAGCAGTTACGGCGTAAATTCACCCCTCCACTTT,TRBV6-5,NA,few,TRBJ1-6
CASSLGQGSGTEAFF,TGTGCCAGCAGCTTAGGCCAGGGGTCGGGCACTGAAGCTTTCTTT,TRBV13,NA,NA,TRBJ1-1
CASSLGHTDTQYF,TGCGCCAGCAGCTTGGGTCACACAGATACGCAGTATTTT,TRBV4-1,NA,few,TRBJ2-3
CSVETYNEQFF,TGCAGCGTTGAAACTTACAATGAGCAGTTCTTC,TRBV29-1,NA,NA,TRBJ2-1
CASSGTTAPTDTQYF,TGTGCCAGCAGCGGGACGACAGCTCCTACAGATACGCAGTATTTT,TRBV9,NA,NA,TRBJ2-3
CASKNMDVLTF,TGTGCCAGCAAGAACATGGACGTCCTGACTTTC,TRBV9,NA,few,TRBJ2-6
CASSQGQGGGEQYF,TGTGCCAGCAGCCAGGGACAGGGGGGGGGCGAGCAGTACTTC,TRBV11-2,TRBD1,NA,TRBJ2-7
CASSVRESTQYF,TGTGCCAGCAGTGTCCGAGAGAGTACGCAGTATTTT,TRBV25-1,NA,NA,TRBJ2-3
CAWSRGLTIEQFF,TGTGCCTGGAGTCGGGGACTCACAATTGAGCAGTTCTTC,TRBV30,NA,NA,TRBJ2-1
CSVETGSGVAYNEQFF,TGCAGCGTCGAGACTGGCTCTGGAGTGGCCTACAATGAGCAGTTCTTC,TRBV29-1,NA,NA,TRBJ2-1
CASRDRGRGYTF,TGTGCCAGCAGGGACAGGGGTAGGGGCTACACCTTC,TRBV2,TRBD1,NA,TRBJ1-2
CASSADRLNTGELFF,TGTGCCAGCTCAGCCGACAGGCTGAACACCGGGGAGCTGTTTTTT,TRBV18,NA,NA,TRBJ2-2
CASSSRLAGTTGELFF,TGTGCCAGCAGCTCAAGACTAGCGGGAACCACCGGGGAGCTGTTTTTT,TRBV7-8,TRBD2,NA,TRBJ2-2
CAIRYDRNTEAFF,TGTGCCATCAGATACGACAGGAACACTGAAGCTTTCTTT,TRBV10-3,NA,NA,TRBJ1-1
CASSLWGPAKEETQYF,TGTGCCAGCAGTTTGTGGGGGCCCGCTAAGGAAGAGACCCAGTACTTC,TRBV27,NA,NA,TRBJ2-5
CASSYSAVASTDTQYF,TGTGCCAGCAGTTACTCAGCGGTTGCTAGCACAGATACGCAGTATTTT,TRBV6-5,NA,NA,TRBJ2-3
CASSLGLADGELFF,TGTGCCAGCAGCCTGGGACTAGCAGACGGGGAGCTGTTTTTT,TRBV5-6,TRBD2,NA,TRBJ2-2
CASSQDGREQYF,TGCGCCAGCAGCCAAGATGGCCGTGAGCAGTACTTC,TRBV4-1,NA,once,TRBJ2-7
CASSLGTNQPQHF,TGTGCCAGCAGCTTAGGGACAAATCAGCCCCAGCATTTT,TRBV11-2,NA,NA,TRBJ1-5
CASSPPTSGRGEQYF,TGTGCCAGCTCACCTCCGACTAGCGGGAGGGGCGAGCAGTACTTC,TRBV18,TRBD2,NA,TRBJ2-7
CAISVLGAGELFF,TGTGCCATCAGTGTTTTAGGGGCCGGGGAGCTGTTTTTT,TRBV10-3,NA,NA,TRBJ2-2
CASSGGMGNTEAFF,TGTGCCAGTAGTGGAGGGATGGGGAACACTGAAGCTTTCTTT,TRBV19,NA,NA,TRBJ1-1
CASSHGQGFEQYF,TGTGCCAGCAGCCATGGACAGGGGTTCGAGCAGTACTTC,TRBV14,TRBD1,NA,TRBJ2-7
CASSMIDGSYEQYF,TGTGCCAGTAGTATGATTGACGGCTCCTACGAGCAGTACTTC,TRBV19,NA,NA,TRBJ2-7
CASSYSENTEAFF,TGTGCCAGCAGTTACTCAGAAAACACTGAAGCTTTCTTT,TRBV6-5,NA,NA,TRBJ1-1
CASSALSASGSQDTQYF,TGTGCCAGCAGCGCCCTCTCGGCTAGCGGGAGTCAAGATACGCAGTATTTT,TRBV11-2,TRBD2,NA,TRBJ2-3
CAWTTGANYGYTF,TGTGCCTGGACGACAGGAGCTAACTATGGCTACACCTTC,TRBV30,NA,NA,TRBJ1-2
CASSLGVNTEAFF,TGTGCCAGCAGTCTTGGGGTGAACACTGAAGCTTTCTTT,TRBV28,NA,once,TRBJ1-1
CASTPYSPNYGYTF,TGTGCCAGCACTCCGTACAGCCCTAACTATGGCTACACCTTC,TRBV2,NA,NA,TRBJ1-2
CASSDGSIFNQPQHF,TGTGCCAGCAGTGACGGGAGCATCTTCAATCAGCCCCAGCATTTT,TRBV6-1,NA,NA,TRBJ1-5
CASSPGTSRSNEQFF,TGTGCCAGCAGCCCAGGGACTAGCCGTTCCAATGAGCAGTTCTTC,TRBV7-7,TRBD2,NA,TRBJ2-1
CASKGGRALLDEQFF,TGTGCCAGCAAGGGCGGGAGGGCCCTTTTGGATGAGCAGTTCTTC,TRBV27,TRBD2,NA,TRBJ2-1
CASSQDTSGSYEQYF,TGTGCCAGCAGCCAAGATACTAGCGGGAGCTACGAGCAGTACTTC,TRBV4-2,TRBD2,NA,TRBJ2-7
CASSWGGGARETQYF,TGTGCCAGCAGTTGGGGGGGTGGGGCGCGGGAGACCCAGTACTTC,TRBV27,TRBD2,NA,TRBJ2-5
CASSEALGGTEAFF,TGTGCCAGCAGTGAAGCGTTGGGGGGCACTGAAGCTTTCTTT,TRBV2,NA,once,TRBJ1-1